Below, 21 T cell receptor beta chains from the same sample are listed, as sequenced in a study of T cell responses to AZD1222 COVID-19 vaccine. The repertoire was sequenced with immunoSEQ multiplex PCR; TCRdb's copy has only in-frame clones and lacks some. This sample yields about 53,000 clones, of which approximately 88% are seen a single time; 25% to 30% belongs to the top ten. The sample consisted of peripheral blood, taken on day 0 of AZD1222 vaccination. These receptor sequences come from an adult in good health.

The CDR3 loop is CSSIRAGEQYF. Here the CDR3 DNA reads TGCAGCTCCATCCGGGCGGGGGAGCAGTACTTC. The genes are TRBV29-1 and TRBJ2-7; D is possibly TRBD2 (6 bases). Trimming left V 8 bases short and J 7 bases short, with 15 bases between. Germline V gives CDR1 SQVTM, CDR2 ANQGSEA. The CDR3 totals 11 residues.

The chain couples TRBV30 to TRBJ1-1; D is unresolved. Deletions cut 5 bases from V and 0 bases from J, with 13 bases between. Germline loops: CDR1 GTSNPN, CDR2 SVGIG (reference sequence). The CDR3 extends over 14 amino acids. Here the CDR3 reads CAWGRDTMNTEAFF. CDR3 bases: TGTGCCTGGGGCCGAGACACCATGAACACTGAAGCTTTCTTT. Full variable domain (outside the CDR3, taken from reference TRBV30 and TRBJ1-1): SQTIHQWPATLVQPVGSPLSLECTVEGTSNPNLYWYRQAAGRGLQLLFYSVGIGQISSEVPQNLSASRPQDRQFILSSKKLLLSDSGFYLCAWGRDTMNTEAFFGQGTRLTVV.

The V gene is TRBV29-1, the J gene TRBJ1-1, with D possibly being TRBD1 (5 bases). The V end lost 4 bases, the J end lost 4 bases, and 13 bases lay between the germline ends. This CDR3 is built from 13 residues. Germline loops: CDR1 SQVTM, CDR2 ANQGSEA. The CDR3, as DNA: TGCAGCGTTGCCCCGGGGGTCGGCACTGAAGCTTTCTTT. Encoded protein: CSVAPGVGTEAFF.

The chain combines TRBV14 with TRBJ2-2; possibly TRBD1 for D (6 bases). The germline gives CDR1 SGHDN, CDR2 FVKESK. Trimming removed 4 bases at V and 5 bases at J, with 17 bases between. The CDR3 length is 16 residues. The DNA for the CDR3 is TGTGCCAGCAGCCCCCAGGCAGGGGTGAGGACCGGGGAGCTGTTTTTT. The encoded protein is CASSPQAGVRTGELFF.

V gene TRBV30 combines with J gene TRBJ1-1; perhaps TRBD1 as D (5 bases). V shed 5 bases and J shed 1 base, with 20 bases lying between them. This CDR3 region has 16 residues. The V gene's germline CDR1 is GTSNPN and CDR2 SVGIG (reference sequence). The CDR3 DNA sequence: TGTGCCTGGGCGGGACGAGGCTTTAGCCCGAACACTGAAGCTTTCTTT. This translates into CAWAGRGFSPNTEAFF.

V is TRBV11-3 and J is TRBJ2-5; possibly TRBD1 for D (6 bases). The CDR3 has 16 residues. Looked up from germline, CDR1 is SGHNT and CDR2 is YENEEA. V was shortened by 1 base and J by 7 bases, with 19 bases between the two germline ends. CDR3 protein: CASSLVIGGPGGTQYF. The CDR3 DNA reads as TGTGCCAGCAGCTTAGTGATAGGGGGACCTGGGGGGACCCAGTACTTC.

This chain connects TRBV5-8 to TRBJ2-5; TRBD2 matches at 10 bases. The CDR3 covers 16 residues. Germline loops: CDR1 SGHTS, CDR2 YDEGEE. The V segment lost 5 bases and the J segment 6 bases; nucleotides outside the gene matches: 13. As DNA, the CDR3 is TGTGCCAGCAGGGTAGAGCGGGAGGGATCTCAGAAGACCCAGTACTTC. The encoded protein is CASRVEREGSQKTQYF.

V and J are TRBV27 and TRBJ2-5; 8 positions match TRBD1. The CDR3 covers 15 residues. From germline, CDR1 is MNHEY and CDR2 SMNVEV (reference sequence). With 0 bases clipped from V and 1 base from J, the junction kept 1 base outside the gene matches. CDR3 protein: CASSLSTGGQETQYF. As DNA, the CDR3 is TGTGCCAGCAGTTTATCCACAGGGGGCCAAGAGACCCAGTACTTC.

This chain connects TRBV28 to TRBJ2-7; TRBD2 is a possible D gene (5 bases). The CDR3 runs 10 residues. Germline V CDR1 and CDR2: MDHEN, SYDVKM. V lost 7 bases to trimming and J lost 6 bases, with 7 bases between them. DNA of the CDR3: TGTGCCAGCATGGCGGGCGAGCAGTACTTC. It is translated as CASMAGEQYF.

This chain uses TRBV7-2 with TRBJ2-5; D is ambiguous. The V gene's germline CDR1 is SGHTA and CDR2 FQGNSA. This CDR3 contains 15 residues. The V end was cut by 4 bases, the J end by 2 bases, with 14 bases between. CDR3 protein: CASSSRSDKQETQYF. CDR3 DNA sequence: TGTGCCAGCAGCTCCCGTTCGGATAAGCAAGAGACCCAGTACTTC.

V gene TRBV7-9 combines with J gene TRBJ2-2, with a tentative D call TRBD2 (6 bases). This CDR3 comprises 15 residues. Per the germline V gene, CDR1 is SEHNR and CDR2 is FQNEAQ (reference sequence). Deletions cut 5 bases from V and 4 bases from J, with 14 bases between. CDR3 region: CASSLVLGGTGELFF. The CDR3 DNA follows: TGTGCCAGCAGCCTCGTTCTCGGGGGCACCGGGGAGCTGTTTTTT.

V and J are TRBV18 and TRBJ1-5; D is unclear. CDR3 length: 14 residues. The V gene's germline CDR1 is KGHSH and CDR2 LQKENI. V was clipped by 3 bases and J by 1 base, with 7 bases between them. CDR3 coding DNA: TGTGCCAGCTCACCTGGACGGAGCAATCAGCCCCAGCATTTT. This translates into CASSPGRSNQPQHF.

The chain recombines TRBV27 with TRBJ1-2; no firm D call. V was trimmed by 4 bases and J by 4 bases, leaving 16 bases between them. This CDR3 has 15 amino acids. CDR1 is MNHEY, CDR2 SMNVEV, per germline (reference sequence). CDR3 DNA sequence: TGTGCCAGCAGTTCCCCCAGGACTGGAATCTATGGCTACACCTTC. Translating gives CASSSPRTGIYGYTF.

The V call is TRBV6-6, the J call TRBJ1-5; 8 bases match TRBD1. The CDR3 length is 15 residues. Germline loops: CDR1 MNHNY, CDR2 SVGAGI (reference sequence). Trimming took 6 bases from V and 2 from J; bases not matched to a gene: 6. CDR3 loop: CASSTTGEGNQPQHF. For the CDR3, the DNA is TGTGCCAGCAGCACGACAGGGGAGGGCAATCAGCCCCAGCATTTT.

V usage is TRBV27 and J usage is TRBJ2-1; no clear D. The ends were cut back, 3 bases at V and 1 base at J, with 13 bases in the middle. The CDR3 extends over 16 amino acids. Germline CDR1 reads MNHEY; CDR2 reads SMNVEV (reference sequence). The DNA of the CDR3 is TGTGCCAGCAGTTTTTTCCCACCTCGTTCCTACAATGAGCAGTTCTTC. Protein sequence: CASSFFPPRSYNEQFF.

The chain links TRBV6-5 to TRBJ2-3; D tentatively reads TRBD1 or TRBD2 (6 bases each). Deletions cut 8 bases from V and 0 bases from J, with 12 bases between. Germline V gene data show CDR1 as MNHEY and CDR2 as SVGAGI. The CDR3 totals 14 residues. The CDR3 coding sequence is TGTGCCAGCGCATCGGGGGCTAGCACAGATACGCAGTATTTT. The encoded protein is CASASGASTDTQYF.

The chain joins TRBV10-3 to TRBJ2-3; the match to TRBD1 covers 7 bases. This CDR3 is 16 amino acids long. Germline values: CDR1 ENHRY, CDR2 SYGVKD. J lost 5 bases, V lost 8 bases, and 16 bases had no gene match. The CDR3 DNA reads TGTGCCATCGGATCGGGACGACAGGGAGTAGGAGATACGCAGTATTTT. Amino acid sequence: CAIGSGRQGVGDTQYF.

The chain couples TRBV10-2 to TRBJ2-5; 7 bases agree with TRBD1. The CDR3 is made up of 14 amino acids. CDR1 is WSHSY and CDR2 is SAAADI in the germline V gene. With V trimmed by 4 bases and J by 4 bases, 6 bases remained unmatched. CDR3 sequence: CASSGAGTVETQYF. Here the CDR3 DNA reads TGCGCCAGCAGTGGGGCAGGGACAGTAGAGACCCAGTACTTC.

This clone rates as medium-sized. The chain has TRBV13 and TRBJ2-1, with TRBD2 identical over 11 bases. V dropped 1 base and J dropped 10; count of bases not matched to a gene: 15. Germline CDR1 is PRHDT and CDR2 is FYEKMQ (reference sequence). This CDR3 is 18 amino acids long. CDR3 loop: CASSLDPPVSGRAGEQFF. The CDR3 DNA reads as TGTGCCAGCAGCTTAGACCCCCCTGTTAGCGGGAGGGCCGGGGAGCAGTTCTTC.

The V gene is TRBV19, the J gene TRBJ1-3, with 7 nucleotides matching TRBD1. The CDR3 consists of 14 residues. CDR1 LNHDA and CDR2 SQIVND come from the germline V gene (reference sequence). After removal of 11 bases from V and 2 bases from J, the junction contained 9 bases not matched to a gene. Written as DNA, the CDR3 is TGTGCCTCAAAGAAGGGGGCGGCTGGAAACACCATATATTTT. Translating gives CASKKGAAGNTIYF.

The genes are TRBV15 and TRBJ2-7, with D perhaps matching TRBD1 (5 bases). Between the trimmed V and J ends, which lost 0 bases and 4 bases, there was a span of 16 bases. The CDR3 is 16 residues long. Germline V gene data show CDR1 as LNHNV and CDR2 as YYDKDF (reference sequence). This CDR3 is CATSRETGPNPYEQYF. The CDR3 DNA reads as TGTGCCACCAGCAGAGAAACAGGTCCTAATCCTTACGAGCAGTACTTC.